This TCR beta chain was observed in a study of tumor and adjacent non-tumor tissue in lung cancer (dated by TCRdb to the late 2010s). With regard to the full study: The cohort included about a dozen adenocarcinoma, a couple of squamous cell carcinoma and 1 small cell lung cancer patients. A total of fewer than 150 million productive TCRbeta reads were generated by sequencing, corresponding to an average of approximately 4.5 million reads per sample. Ages among the 15 or so patients ranged from about 30 to 85 years, there were around ten men and 5 women, and disease was at TNM stage I to III. For each patient, one tumor sample and one normal lung sample were taken, giving approximately 29 paired specimens that underwent TCRbeta CDR3 sequencing. Bulk TCRbeta repertoires were compared between lung tumor tissue and matched distant non-tumor lung tissue obtained from fewer than 18 lung cancer patients. Results and caveats for the whole study, not just this receptor: A significantly larger cumulative share of the repertoire was made up by the top 100 clones in normal lung than in tumor tissue. Peripheral blood was not sequenced, so blood TCRbeta repertoires were not examined in the lung cancer patients of the study. Tumor tissue showed significantly higher TCR diversity (inverse Simpson) than normal lung tissue, at 431.37 vs 166.20 (P = 0.0075, Mann-Whitney U test). The cohort had only around 14 patients, and the authors noted that larger samples and more detailed clinical data are needed. Neither the sequencing platform nor unique molecular identifiers are mentioned in the methods. Significantly higher TCR diversity was found in younger patients, and higher tumor TCR diversity was associated with shorter overall and disease-free survival.

Worth noting for this clonotype: Its target antigen remains unknown. Since a much larger clone is just one base distant, this may be a read error.

In the germline V gene, CDR1 corresponds to SQVTM and CDR2 to ANQGSEA. From the cysteine up to the phenylalanine, the CDR3 has a length of 16 residues. Only the CDR3 region is kept as DNA, spanning 48 bases read in frame from base 1. The receptor library was made with multiplex PCR. Sequencing was performed on an Illumina HiSeq 2500. TCRbeta libraries were constructed through three rounds of nested PCR with primers (Table S4) according to protocols adapted from ARM-PCR. Before sequencing, PCR products in the 200-500 bp range were cut out of the gel and cleaned up using the QIAquick gel extraction kit. The authors processed their data as follows. Trimmomatic was used to clean the reads, FLASH merged the cleaned reads into complete CDR3 sequences, and MiTCR assigned the sequences to V(D)J germline segments. Clonal diversity was calculated as the inverse Simpson's index using VDJtools. Productive reads were defined as in-frame sequences without a premature stop codon. TCRdb itself trimmed the public reads at Q25 with fastp, ran MiXCR and retained productive beta chains. Each CDR3 protein appears once, grouped with its most common genes and DNA. What appears here as the V and J calls and clone size reflects TCRdb's work, not the paper's. This sample gives over 110,000 distinct CDR3 sequences in total; roughly 70% of them show up just once. The top ten hold 18% of the sample.

RNA was isolated from bulk, unsorted tissue, and RNA quality was assessed with a NanoDrop ND-1000 and an Agilent 2100. The donors were newly diagnosed lung cancer patients admitted for thoracic surgery in China from August to November 2014 who had not received prior chemotherapy. The study excluded patients who had received radiotherapy or chemotherapy before or who had another cancer at the same time. Pieces of surgical tissue measuring roughly 1-2.1 cm3 were kept in RNAlater solution and held at -80 degrees C until needed. Sequencing was performed on lung tumor tissue. Recombination connected TRBV29-1 to TRBJ2-3, with TRBD1 identical over 10 junction bases. The receptor comes from a man aged 55 to 70 with small cell lung cancer. The base sequence is TGCAGGGTTGACCGGGGGGACAGGGGAGCCACAGATACGCAGTATTTT. This is translated as CRVDRGDRGATDTQYF.